This TCR beta chain was identified during a study of cytomegalovirus exposure and HLA in healthy donors. Looked up from germline, CDR1 is ENHRY and CDR2 is SYGVKD. J gave up 4 bases and V 3 bases, and 9 bases lay outside the gene matches. The CDR3 contains 15 residues. Study outcomes and limitations: Compared with the roughly 670-donor mean, an Asian-associated ancestry cluster reportedly had fewer N-insertions, according to a later analysis. Links to common viral pathogens appeared, in a later analysis, for several of the most significant clusters. The records held CMV serostatus as the only immune exposure information.

Points on this clone: Its antigen is as yet unknown.

13 Jbeta primers and 60 Vbeta primers were used for the PCR. Repertoires were generated with immunoSEQ multiplex PCR, while TCRdb's copy carries only in-frame clones and drops some. The sample shows a few hundred thousand clones, about 80% of them seen only once. This chain connects TRBV10-3 to TRBJ2-7, with 7 nucleotides matching TRBD1. The specimen sequenced was PBMCs. The receptor was isolated from a girl aged 2-10 years in good health and CMV-seronegative. CDR3 nucleotides: TGTGCCATCAGTGAACAGGGGCCCCTTAATTACGAGCAGTACTTC. Translating gives CAISEQGPLNYEQYF.